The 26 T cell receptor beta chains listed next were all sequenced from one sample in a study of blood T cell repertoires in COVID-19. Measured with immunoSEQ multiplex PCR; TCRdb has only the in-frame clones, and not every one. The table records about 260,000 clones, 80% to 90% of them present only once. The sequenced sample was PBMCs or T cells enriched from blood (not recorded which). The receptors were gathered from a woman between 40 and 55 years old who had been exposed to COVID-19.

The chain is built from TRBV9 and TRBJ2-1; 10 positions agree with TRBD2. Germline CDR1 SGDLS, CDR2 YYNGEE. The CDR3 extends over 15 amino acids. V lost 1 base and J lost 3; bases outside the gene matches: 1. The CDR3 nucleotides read TGTGCCAGCAGCGTAAGCGGGAGGGTCTACAATGAGCAGTTCTTC. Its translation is CASSVSGRVYNEQFF.

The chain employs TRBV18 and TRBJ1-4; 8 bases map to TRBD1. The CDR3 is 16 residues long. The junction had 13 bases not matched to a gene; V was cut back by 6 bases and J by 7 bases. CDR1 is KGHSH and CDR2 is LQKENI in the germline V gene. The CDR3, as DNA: TGTGCCAGCTCCAATAATGCAGGGGGCGGTGGTGAAAAACTGTTTTTT. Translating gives CASSNNAGGGGEKLFF.

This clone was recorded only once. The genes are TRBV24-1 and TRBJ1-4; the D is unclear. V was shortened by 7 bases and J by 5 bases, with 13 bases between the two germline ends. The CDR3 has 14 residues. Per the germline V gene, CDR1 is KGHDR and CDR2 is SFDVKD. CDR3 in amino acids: CATRVQRPNEKLFF. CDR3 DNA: TGTGCCACCAGGGTACAGCGGCCGAATGAAAAACTGTTTTTT.

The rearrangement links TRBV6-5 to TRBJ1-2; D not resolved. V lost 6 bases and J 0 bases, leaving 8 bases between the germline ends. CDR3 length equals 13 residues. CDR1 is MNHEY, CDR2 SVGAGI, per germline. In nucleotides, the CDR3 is TGTGCCAGCAGAATGACTGCTAACTATGGCTACACCTTC. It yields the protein CASRMTANYGYTF.

CDR3 sequence: CASSRPSGEVNEQFF. The CDR3 coding sequence is TGTGCCAGCAGCCGCCCTAGCGGGGAGGTCAATGAGCAGTTCTTC. This chain links TRBV3-1 (or the pseudogene TRBV3-2) with TRBJ2-1, with 9 bases identical to TRBD2. With V trimmed by 4 bases and J by 6 bases, 7 bases remained unmatched. Germline values: CDR1 LGHDT, CDR2 YNNKEL (reference sequence). This CDR3 comprises 15 residues.

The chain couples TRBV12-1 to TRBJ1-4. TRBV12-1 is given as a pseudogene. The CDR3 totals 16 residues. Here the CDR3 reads CASSKIREARDEKLFF. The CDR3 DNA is TGTGCCAGCAGCAAAATTAGGGAGGCCAGGGATGAAAAACTGTTTTTT.

The CDR3 DNA sequence: TGTGCCAGCAGCTTGGAACCTACGGGGTATGAGCAGTTCTTC. It yields the protein CASSLEPTGYEQFF. The chain combines TRBV5-6 with TRBJ2-1, with a possible D match to TRBD2 (5 bases). This CDR3 is built from 14 residues. V lost 0 bases, J lost 8 bases, and 12 bases lay in between. Per the germline V gene, CDR1 is SGHDT and CDR2 is YYEEEE.

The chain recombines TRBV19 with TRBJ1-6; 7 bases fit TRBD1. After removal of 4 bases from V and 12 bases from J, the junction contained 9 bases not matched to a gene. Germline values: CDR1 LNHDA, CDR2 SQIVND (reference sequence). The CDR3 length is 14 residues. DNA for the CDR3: TGTGCCAGTAGTAGAGGGGGCAATTTCTTACCCCTCCACTTT. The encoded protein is CASSRGGNFLPLHF.

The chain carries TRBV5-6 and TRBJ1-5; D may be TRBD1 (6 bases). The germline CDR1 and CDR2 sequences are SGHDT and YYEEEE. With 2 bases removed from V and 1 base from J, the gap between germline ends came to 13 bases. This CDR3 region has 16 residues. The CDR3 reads CASSLYGQGSNQPQHF. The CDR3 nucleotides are TGTGCCAGCAGCTTATATGGGCAGGGGAGCAATCAGCCCCAGCATTTT.

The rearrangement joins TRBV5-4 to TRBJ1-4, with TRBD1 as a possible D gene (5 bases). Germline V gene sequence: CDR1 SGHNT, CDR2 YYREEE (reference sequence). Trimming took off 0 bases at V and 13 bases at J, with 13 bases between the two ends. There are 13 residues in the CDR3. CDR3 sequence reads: CASSLDGAFGLFF. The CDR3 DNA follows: TGTGCCAGCAGCTTGGATGGGGCCTTCGGACTGTTTTTT.

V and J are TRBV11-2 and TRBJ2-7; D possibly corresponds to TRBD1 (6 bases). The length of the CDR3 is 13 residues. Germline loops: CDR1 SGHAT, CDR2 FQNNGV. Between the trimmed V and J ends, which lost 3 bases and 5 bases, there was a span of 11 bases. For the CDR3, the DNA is TGTGCCAGCAGCTTCCCCAGGGGTCACGAGCAGTACTTC. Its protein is CASSFPRGHEQYF.

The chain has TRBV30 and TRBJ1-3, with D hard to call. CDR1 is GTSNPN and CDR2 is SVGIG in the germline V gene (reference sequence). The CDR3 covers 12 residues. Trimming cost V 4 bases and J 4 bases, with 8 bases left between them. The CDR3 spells CAWNILGNTIYF. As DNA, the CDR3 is TGTGCCTGGAATATATTAGGAAACACCATATATTTT.

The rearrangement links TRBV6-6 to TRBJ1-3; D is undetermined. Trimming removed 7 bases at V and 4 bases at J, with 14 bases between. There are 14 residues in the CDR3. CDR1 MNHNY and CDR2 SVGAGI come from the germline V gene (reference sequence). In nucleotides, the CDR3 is TGTGCCAGCACCCACGGAGGGTTAGGAAACACCATATATTTT. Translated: CASTHGGLGNTIYF.

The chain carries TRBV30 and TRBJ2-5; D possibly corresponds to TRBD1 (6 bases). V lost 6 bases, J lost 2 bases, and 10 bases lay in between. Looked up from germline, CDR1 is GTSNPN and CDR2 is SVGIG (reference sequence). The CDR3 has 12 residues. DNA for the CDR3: TGTGCCTGTACAGGGTCTCAAGAGACCCAGTACTTC. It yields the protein CACTGSQETQYF.

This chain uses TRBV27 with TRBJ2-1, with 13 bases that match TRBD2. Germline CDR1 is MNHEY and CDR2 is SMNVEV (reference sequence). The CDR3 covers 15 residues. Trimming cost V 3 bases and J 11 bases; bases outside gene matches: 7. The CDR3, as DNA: TGTGCCAGCAGTTTGTGGACTAGCGGGAGTGATCAGCAGTTCTTC. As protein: CASSLWTSGSDQQFF.

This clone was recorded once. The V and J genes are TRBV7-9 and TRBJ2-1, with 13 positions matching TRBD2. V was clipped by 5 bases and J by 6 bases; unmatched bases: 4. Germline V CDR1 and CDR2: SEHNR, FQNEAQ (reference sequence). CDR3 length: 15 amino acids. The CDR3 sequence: CASSAGLAGSNEQFF. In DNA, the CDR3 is TGTGCCAGCAGCGCGGGACTAGCGGGAAGCAATGAGCAGTTCTTC.

Written as DNA, the CDR3 is TGTGCCAGCAGTTCTCAGGGCCCCTCTGGGGCCAACGTCCTGACTTTC. It is translated as CASSSQGPSGANVLTF. The chain employs TRBV27 and TRBJ2-6; a weak D match, TRBD1 (5 bases). Trimming pared 4 bases from V and 0 bases from J, leaving 10 bases between. CDR1 is MNHEY, CDR2 SMNVEV, per germline (reference sequence). This CDR3 is 16 amino acids long.

In DNA form, the CDR3 reads TGTGCCAGCAGTGAGTCTCGCACCGGGGAGCTGTTTTTT. Translated, it gives CASSESRTGELFF. V gene TRBV2 combines with J gene TRBJ2-2; no definite D call. Trimming pared 3 bases from V and 4 bases from J, leaving 6 bases between. Germline CDR1 reads SNHLY; CDR2 reads FYNNEI. The CDR3 sequence is 13 residues long.

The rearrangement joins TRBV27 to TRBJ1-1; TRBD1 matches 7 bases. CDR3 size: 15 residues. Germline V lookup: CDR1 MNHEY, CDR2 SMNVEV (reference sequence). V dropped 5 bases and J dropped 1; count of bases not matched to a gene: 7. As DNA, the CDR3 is TGTGCCAGCAGTGCTCCATGGACAGGGAACACTGAAGCTTTCTTT. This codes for CASSAPWTGNTEAFF.

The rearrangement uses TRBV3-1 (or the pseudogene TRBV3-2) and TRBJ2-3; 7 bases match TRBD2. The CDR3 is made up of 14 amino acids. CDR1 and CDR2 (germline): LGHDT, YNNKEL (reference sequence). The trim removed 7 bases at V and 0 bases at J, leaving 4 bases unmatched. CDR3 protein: CASTERDSTDTQYF. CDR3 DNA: TGTGCCAGCACCGAGCGGGATAGCACAGATACGCAGTATTTT.

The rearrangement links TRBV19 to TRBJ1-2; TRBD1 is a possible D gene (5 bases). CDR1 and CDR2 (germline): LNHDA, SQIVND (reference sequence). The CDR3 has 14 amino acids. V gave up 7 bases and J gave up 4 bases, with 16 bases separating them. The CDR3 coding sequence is TGTGCCAGTACCCGACTCGTCGGGGGCTATGGCTACACCTTC. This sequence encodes CASTRLVGGYGYTF.

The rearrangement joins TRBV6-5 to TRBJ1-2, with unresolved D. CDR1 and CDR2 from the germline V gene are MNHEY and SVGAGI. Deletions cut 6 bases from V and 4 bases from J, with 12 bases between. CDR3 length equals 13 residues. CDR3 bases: TGTGCCAGCAGCCCGACCCACAGCTATGGCTACACCTTC. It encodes CASSPTHSYGYTF.

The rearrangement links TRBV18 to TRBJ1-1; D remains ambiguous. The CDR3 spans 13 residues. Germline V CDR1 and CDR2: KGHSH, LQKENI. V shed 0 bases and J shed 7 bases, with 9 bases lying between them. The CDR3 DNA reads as TGTGCCAGCTCACCACCGAGCGGAAATGAAGCTTTCTTT. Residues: CASSPPSGNEAFF.

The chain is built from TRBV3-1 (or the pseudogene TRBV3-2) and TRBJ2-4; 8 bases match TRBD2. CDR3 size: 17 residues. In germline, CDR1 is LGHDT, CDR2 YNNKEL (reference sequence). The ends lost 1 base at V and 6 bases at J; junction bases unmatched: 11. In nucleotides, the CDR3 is TGTGCCAGCAGCCAAGGAACTACCGGGGGGGCGGCAAACATTCAGTACTTC. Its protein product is CASSQGTTGGAANIQYF.

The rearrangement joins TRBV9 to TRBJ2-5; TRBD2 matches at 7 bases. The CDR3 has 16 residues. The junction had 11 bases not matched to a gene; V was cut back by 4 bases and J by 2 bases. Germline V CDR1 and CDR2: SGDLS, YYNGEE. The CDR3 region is CASSPRGGGKQETQYF. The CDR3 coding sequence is TGTGCCAGCAGCCCCCGTGGGGGGGGGAAACAAGAGACCCAGTACTTC.

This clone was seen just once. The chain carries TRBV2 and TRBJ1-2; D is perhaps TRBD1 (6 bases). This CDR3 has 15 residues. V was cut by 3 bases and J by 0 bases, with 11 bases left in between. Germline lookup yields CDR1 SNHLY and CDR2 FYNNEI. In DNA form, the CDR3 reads TGTGCCAGCAGTGAGGGACACCAGACTAACTATGGCTACACCTTC. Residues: CASSEGHQTNYGYTF.